Listed here are 18 T cell receptor beta chains from one sample, sequenced in a study of Ad26.COV2.S vaccination and SARS-CoV-2 variants. This sample's treatment: about 20 received Ad26.COV2.S at low or high dose, single or two shots; roughly five received placebo; per-sample allocation not given. The study sampled participants on day 63 after the first vaccine or placebo injection. The repertoire was sequenced with immunoSEQ multiplex PCR; TCRdb's copy has only in-frame clones and lacks some. The table lists under 600,000 clones, roughly nine tenths of them singletons. The specimen was peripheral blood, collected in a trial of Ad26.COV2.S vaccine versus placebo. These receptors were taken from a person aged 18-60 years who received the Ad26.COV2.S COVID-19 vaccine or a placebo.

The chain has TRBV7-2 and TRBJ2-5; D is unclear. The CDR3 has 16 residues. V lost 2 bases to trimming and J lost 5 bases, with 18 bases between them. CDR1 SGHTA and CDR2 FQGNSA come from the germline V gene. The CDR3 is CASSLFGTEMGETQYF. In DNA form, the CDR3 reads TGTGCCAGCAGCTTATTTGGCACGGAGATGGGCGAGACCCAGTACTTC.

The chain couples TRBV14 to TRBJ2-3; no clear D gene. CDR3 length: 12 residues. With 2 bases removed from V and 2 bases from J, the gap between germline ends came to 2 bases. The germline gives CDR1 SGHDN, CDR2 FVKESK. The CDR3 is CASSQTTDTQYF. The CDR3 DNA is TGTGCCAGCAGCCAAACCACAGATACGCAGTATTTT.

The chain has TRBV5-1 and TRBJ2-7, with TRBD2 matching over 15 bases. The V gene's germline CDR1 is SGHRS and CDR2 YFSETQ. The V gene end was trimmed by 4 bases and the J gene end by 4 bases; junction bases not matched to a gene: 6. The length of the CDR3 is 16 residues. CDR3 region: CASSVGLAGGRYEQYF. The CDR3 DNA follows: TGCGCCAGCAGCGTCGGACTAGCGGGAGGGCGGTACGAGCAGTACTTC.

A word on this clone: A junction end diverges from the germline sequence, so it may reflect a read error. J is TRBJ2-5 and V is TRBV7-7; maybe TRBD2 (7 bases). The CDR3 contains 14 residues. Germline values: CDR1 SSHAT, CDR2 FNYEAQ (reference sequence). The CDR3 DNA reads as TGTGCTAGCAGCTTCGGGGGGCGTGGAGAGACCCAGTACTTC. It encodes CASSFGGRGETQYF.

The gene calls are TRBV7-6 and TRBJ1-1; no clear D gene. CDR3 length equals 13 residues. The V and J ends lost 5 bases and 1 base respectively, with 8 bases between them. Germline values: CDR1 SGHVS, CDR2 FNYEAQ. The CDR3 DNA is TGTGCCAGCAGCCAACACCAGAACACTGAAGCTTTCTTT. It translates to CASSQHQNTEAFF.

The chain's CDR3 is CSVKGGIAPGQYF. In DNA form, the CDR3 reads TGCAGCGTTAAAGGGGGGATAGCCCCAGGGCAGTACTTC. The chain employs TRBV29-1 and TRBJ2-7; D assignment may be TRBD1 or TRBD2 (6 bases each). The V and J ends lost 5 bases and 9 bases respectively, with 20 bases between them. Germline CDR1 and CDR2: SQVTM and ANQGSEA. CDR3 length: 13 amino acids.

The genes are TRBV28 and TRBJ2-1; a weak D match, TRBD2 (6 bases). V dropped 2 bases and J dropped 9 bases, with 17 bases sitting between them. Germline assignment: CDR1 MDHEN and CDR2 SYDVKM. The CDR3 is made up of 15 amino acids. In nucleotides, the CDR3 is TGTGCCAGCAGTTTAGGGGGGAGCCGGGTTGTTGAGCAGTTCTTC. Translation gives CASSLGGSRVVEQFF. Full variable domain (outside the CDR3, taken from reference TRBV28 and TRBJ2-1): DVKVTQSSRYLVKRTGEKVFLECVQDMDHENMFWYRQDPGLGLRLIYFSYDVKMKEKGDIPEGYSVSREKKERFSLILESASTNQTSMYLCASSLGGSRVVEQFFGPGTRLTVL.

The genes are TRBV7-3 and TRBJ2-1; TRBD2 agrees at 9 bases. This CDR3 is built from 16 residues. Germline V lookup: CDR1 SGHTA, CDR2 FQGTGA. Germline trimming cut 5 bases from V and 3 bases from J; bases unmatched to any gene: 8. CDR3 sequence reads: CASSIVAGAGYNEQFF. The CDR3, as DNA: TGTGCCAGCAGCATAGTAGCGGGAGCAGGCTACAATGAGCAGTTCTTC.

The genes are TRBV19 and TRBJ1-1; TRBD1 aligns across 11 bases. The CDR3 totals 17 residues. V lost 5 bases and J lost 0; bases outside the gene matches: 8. CDR1 is LNHDA, CDR2 SQIVND, per germline (reference sequence). The CDR3 DNA is TGTGCCAGTAGTCTCCGGGACAGGGGGTTAATGAACACTGAAGCTTTCTTT. Translated: CASSLRDRGLMNTEAFF.

This chain links TRBV19 with TRBJ1-1, with a weak D call TRBD1 (5 bases). V lost 6 bases to trimming and J lost 3 bases, with 20 bases between them. This CDR3 is built from 16 residues. From germline, CDR1 is LNHDA and CDR2 SQIVND (reference sequence). This CDR3 is CASSYNPGVLDTEAFF. CDR3 nucleotides: TGTGCCAGTAGCTACAACCCGGGGGTTTTGGACACTGAAGCTTTCTTT.

The chain employs TRBV30 and TRBJ2-2; D perhaps matches TRBD2 (5 bases). The CDR3 runs to 14 residues. The germline V and J ends were trimmed by 0 bases and 4 bases, with 9 bases remaining between them. Germline CDR1 GTSNPN, CDR2 SVGIG (reference sequence). CDR3 amino acids: CAWSVRGITGELFF. The CDR3 region has the DNA TGTGCCTGGAGTGTACGGGGAATCACCGGGGAGCTGTTTTTT.

The CDR3 sequence is CASSLPRATNEKLFF. The CDR3 DNA sequence: TGTGCCAGCAGCTTGCCTAGAGCAACTAATGAAAAACTGTTTTTT. The chain uses TRBV7-9 and TRBJ1-4; D remains ambiguous. V gave up 3 bases and J gave up 0 bases, with 8 bases separating them. Germline lookup yields CDR1 SEHNR and CDR2 FQNEAQ (reference sequence). The CDR3 has 15 amino acids.

This clone was detected a few times. The genes are TRBV4-1 and TRBJ1-6; D unclear. This CDR3 is 15 amino acids long. Germline assignment: CDR1 MGHRA and CDR2 YSYEKL. V was clipped by 1 base and J by 7 bases, with 11 bases between them. The CDR3 reads CASSQGGRENSPLHF. The CDR3 DNA reads as TGCGCCAGCAGCCAAGGAGGACGGGAGAATTCACCCCTCCACTTT.

The V gene is TRBV7-3, the J gene TRBJ2-1, with 11 bases identical to TRBD2. Per the germline V gene, CDR1 is SGHTA and CDR2 is FQGTGA. V trimming: 4 bases; J trimming: 6 bases; junction bases outside the gene matches: 8. This CDR3 spans 16 amino acids. This chain's CDR3 is CASSWILAGVSNEQFF. The DNA of the CDR3 is TGTGCCAGCAGCTGGATACTAGCGGGAGTCAGCAATGAGCAGTTCTTC. Looking up the rest from reference TRBV7-3 and TRBJ2-1 gives the full variable domain: GAGVSQTPSNKVTEKGKYVELRCDPISGHTALYWYRQSLGQGPEFLIYFQGTGAADDSGLPNDRFFAVRPEGSVSTLKIQRTERGDSAVYLCASSWILAGVSNEQFFGPGTRLTVL.

The chain is built from TRBV19 and TRBJ2-3, with 7 bases identical to TRBD2. Trimming removed 7 bases from V and 3 bases from J; junction bases left unmatched: 22. Looked up from germline, CDR1 is LNHDA and CDR2 is SQIVND (reference sequence). The CDR3 is made up of 19 amino acids. The CDR3 region has the DNA TGTGCCAGTAAGTCGGCTGGCGGGAGAAGTGGGGGAAGGACAGATACGCAGTATTTT. Its protein is CASKSAGGRSGGRTDTQYF.

This sequence joins TRBV2 and TRBJ1-1; D is unclear. V was clipped by 6 bases and J by 0 bases, with 5 bases between them. The CDR3 extends over 12 amino acids. CDR1 and CDR2 (germline): SNHLY, FYNNEI. DNA of the CDR3: TGTGCCAGCAGAAAGGTGAACACTGAAGCTTTCTTT. Amino acids: CASRKVNTEAFF.

The chain links TRBV2 to TRBJ2-5, with D unresolved. V lost 6 bases and J lost 5, with 10 bases in between. The V gene's germline CDR1 is SNHLY and CDR2 FYNNEI. This CDR3 contains 12 residues. The DNA of the CDR3 is TGTGCCAGCAGCCCACAAGGGGAGACCCAGTACTTC. Protein: CASSPQGETQYF.

J is TRBJ1-1 and V is TRBV5-4, with unresolved D. Trimming took 0 bases from V and 8 from J, leaving 5 bases between them. Germline V gene lookup returns CDR1 SGHNT and CDR2 YYREEE (reference sequence). CDR3 size: 11 residues. The CDR3 is CASSLGYEAFF. CDR3 nucleotide sequence: TGTGCCAGCAGCTTGGGGTACGAAGCTTTCTTT. The full variable domain, rest sourced from reference TRBV5-4 and TRBJ1-1, is ETGVTQSPTHLIKTRGQQVTLRCSSQSGHNTVSWYQQALGQGPQFIFQYYREEENGRGNFPPRFSGLQFPNYSSELNVNALELDDSALYLCASSLGYEAFFGQGTRLTVV.